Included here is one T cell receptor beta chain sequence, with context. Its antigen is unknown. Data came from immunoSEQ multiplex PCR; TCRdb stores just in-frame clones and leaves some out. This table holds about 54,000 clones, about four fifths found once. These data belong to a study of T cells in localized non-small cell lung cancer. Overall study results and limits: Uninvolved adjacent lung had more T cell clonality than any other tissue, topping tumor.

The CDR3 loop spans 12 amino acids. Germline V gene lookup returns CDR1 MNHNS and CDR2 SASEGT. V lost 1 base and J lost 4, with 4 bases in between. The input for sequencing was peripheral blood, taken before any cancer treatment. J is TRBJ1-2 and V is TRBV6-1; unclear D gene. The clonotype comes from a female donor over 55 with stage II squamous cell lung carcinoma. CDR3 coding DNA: TGTGCCAGCAGTGAAGACATCTATGGCTACACCTTC. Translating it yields CASSEDIYGYTF.